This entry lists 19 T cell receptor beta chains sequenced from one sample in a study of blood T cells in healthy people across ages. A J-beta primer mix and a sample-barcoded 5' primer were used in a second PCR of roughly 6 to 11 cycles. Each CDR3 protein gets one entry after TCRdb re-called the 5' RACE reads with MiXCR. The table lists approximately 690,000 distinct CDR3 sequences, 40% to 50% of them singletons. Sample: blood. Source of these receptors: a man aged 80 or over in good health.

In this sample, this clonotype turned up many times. CDR3 nucleotide sequence: TGTGCCAGCAGCCAAGTGGGACAGGGGACTAACTATGGCTACACCTTC. Translation: CASSQVGQGTNYGYTF. The chain recombines TRBV4-2 with TRBJ1-2, with 10 bases lining up with TRBD1. Germline V gene data show CDR1 as LGHNA and CDR2 as YNFKEQ. The length of the CDR3 is 16 residues. V gave up 1 base and J gave up 0 bases; unmatched junction bases: 2.

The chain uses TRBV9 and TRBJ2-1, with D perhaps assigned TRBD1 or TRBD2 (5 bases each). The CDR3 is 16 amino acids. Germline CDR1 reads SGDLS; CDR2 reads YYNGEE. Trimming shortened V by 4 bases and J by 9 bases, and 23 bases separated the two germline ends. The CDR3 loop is CASSPERDPRAGEQFF. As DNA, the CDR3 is TGTGCCAGCAGCCCAGAGAGGGACCCCCGGGCCGGTGAGCAGTTCTTC.

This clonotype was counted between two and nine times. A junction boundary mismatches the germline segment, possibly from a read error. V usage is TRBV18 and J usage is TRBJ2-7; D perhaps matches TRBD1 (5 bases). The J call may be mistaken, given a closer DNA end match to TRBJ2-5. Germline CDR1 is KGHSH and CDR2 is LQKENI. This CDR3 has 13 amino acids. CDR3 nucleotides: TGTGCCAGCGCACCAGGGAAAATAGAGACCCAGTACTTC. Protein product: CASAPGKIETQYF.

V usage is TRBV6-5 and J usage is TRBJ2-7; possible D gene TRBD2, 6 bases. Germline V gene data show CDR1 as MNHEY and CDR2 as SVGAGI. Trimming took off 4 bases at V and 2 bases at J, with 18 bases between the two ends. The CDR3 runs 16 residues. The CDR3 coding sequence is TGTGCCAGCAGTTTGGCTCATATGACGGGGGCCTACGAGCAGTACTTC. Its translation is CASSLAHMTGAYEQYF.

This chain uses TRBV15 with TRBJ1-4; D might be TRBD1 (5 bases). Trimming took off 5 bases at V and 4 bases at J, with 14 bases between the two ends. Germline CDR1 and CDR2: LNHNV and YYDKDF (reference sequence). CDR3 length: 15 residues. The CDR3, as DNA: TGTGCCACCAGCGAAAACGACAGTATTAATGAAAAACTGTTTTTT. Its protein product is CATSENDSINEKLFF.

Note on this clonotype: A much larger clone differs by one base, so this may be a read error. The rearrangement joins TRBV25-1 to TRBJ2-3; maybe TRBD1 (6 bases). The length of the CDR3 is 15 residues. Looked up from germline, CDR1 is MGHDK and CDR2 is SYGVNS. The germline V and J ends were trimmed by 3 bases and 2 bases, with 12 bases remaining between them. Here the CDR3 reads CASSDHRDITDTQYF. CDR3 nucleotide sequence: TGTGCCAGCAGTGATCACAGGGACATCACAGATACGCAGTATTTT.

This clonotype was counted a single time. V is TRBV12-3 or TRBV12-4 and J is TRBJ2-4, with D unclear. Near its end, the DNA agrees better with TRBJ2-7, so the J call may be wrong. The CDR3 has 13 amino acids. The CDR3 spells CASSPPGRNEQYF. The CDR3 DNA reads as TGTGCCAGCAGTCCCCCCGGGCGGAACGAGCAGTACTTC.

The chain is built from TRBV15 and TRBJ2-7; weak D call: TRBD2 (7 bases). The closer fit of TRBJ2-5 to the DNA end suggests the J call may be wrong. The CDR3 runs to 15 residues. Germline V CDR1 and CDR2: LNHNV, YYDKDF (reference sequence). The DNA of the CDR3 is TGTGCCACCAGCAGCGTGGGGGGGCCACAGGAGACCCAGTACTTC. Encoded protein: CATSSVGGPQETQYF.

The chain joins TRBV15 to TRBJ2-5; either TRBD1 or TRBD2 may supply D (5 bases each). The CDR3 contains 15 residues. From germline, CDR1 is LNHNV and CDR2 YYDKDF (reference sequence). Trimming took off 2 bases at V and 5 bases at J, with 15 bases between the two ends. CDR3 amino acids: CATSRPGQLFETQYF. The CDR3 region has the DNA TGTGCCACCAGCAGACCGGGGCAGCTTTTTGAGACCCAGTACTTC.

The CDR3 sequence: CASSRQPSYEQYF. CDR3 nucleotide sequence: TGTGCCAGCAGTCGACAACCCTCCTACGAGCAGTACTTC. The rearrangement links TRBV6-2 or TRBV6-3 to TRBJ2-4; D remains ambiguous. TRBJ2-7 matches the DNA end more closely, so the J call is doubtful. Germline CDR1 and CDR2: MNHEY and SVGEGT. This CDR3 is 13 amino acids long.

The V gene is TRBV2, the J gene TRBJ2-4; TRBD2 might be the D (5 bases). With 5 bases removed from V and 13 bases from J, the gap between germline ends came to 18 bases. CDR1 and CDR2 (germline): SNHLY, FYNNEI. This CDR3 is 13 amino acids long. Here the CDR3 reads CASSIRDVNEQYF. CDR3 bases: TGTGCCAGCAGTATCCGGGATGTCAATGAGCAGTACTTC.

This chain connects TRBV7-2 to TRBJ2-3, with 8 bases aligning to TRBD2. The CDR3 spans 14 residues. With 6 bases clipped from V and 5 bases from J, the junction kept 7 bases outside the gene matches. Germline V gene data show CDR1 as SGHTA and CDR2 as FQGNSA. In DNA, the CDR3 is TGTGCCAGCAGATCGCGGGGGGACTTAGATACGCAGTATTTT. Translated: CASRSRGDLDTQYF.

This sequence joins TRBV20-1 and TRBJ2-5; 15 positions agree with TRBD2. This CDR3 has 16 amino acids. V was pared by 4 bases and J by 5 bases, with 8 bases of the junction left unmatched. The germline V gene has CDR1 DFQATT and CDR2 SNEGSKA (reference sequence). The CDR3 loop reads CSAKRTSGGVGETQYF. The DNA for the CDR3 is TGCAGTGCTAAGAGGACTAGCGGGGGGGTTGGGGAGACCCAGTACTTC.

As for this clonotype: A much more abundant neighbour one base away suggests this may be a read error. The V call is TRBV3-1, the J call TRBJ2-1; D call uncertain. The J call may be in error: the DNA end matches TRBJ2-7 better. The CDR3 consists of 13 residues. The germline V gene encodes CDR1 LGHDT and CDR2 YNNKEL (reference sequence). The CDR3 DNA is TGTGCCAGCAGCCCCCCCGGGTACAATGAGCAGTACTTC. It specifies CASSPPGYNEQYF.

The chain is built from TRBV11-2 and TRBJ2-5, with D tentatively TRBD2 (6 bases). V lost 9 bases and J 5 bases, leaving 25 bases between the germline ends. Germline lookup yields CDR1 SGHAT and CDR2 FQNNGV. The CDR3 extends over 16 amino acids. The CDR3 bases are TGTGCCAGTTCCTTTGGGCGGGGTGGGGCGGTGGAGACCCAGTACTTC. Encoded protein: CASSFGRGGAVETQYF. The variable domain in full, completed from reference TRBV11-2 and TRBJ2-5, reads EAGVAQSPRYKIIEKRQSVAFWCNPISGHATLYWYQQILGQGPKLLIQFQNNGVVDDSQLPKDRFSAERLKGVDSTLKIQPAKLEDSAVYLCASSFGRGGAVETQYFGPGTRLLVL.

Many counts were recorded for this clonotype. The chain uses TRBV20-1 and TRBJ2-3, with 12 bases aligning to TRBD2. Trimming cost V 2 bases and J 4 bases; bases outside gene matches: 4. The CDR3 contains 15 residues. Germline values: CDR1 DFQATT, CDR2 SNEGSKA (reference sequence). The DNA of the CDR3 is TGCAGTGCTAGACTAGCGGGGGGGCCCCCAGATACGCAGTATTTT. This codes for CSARLAGGPPDTQYF.

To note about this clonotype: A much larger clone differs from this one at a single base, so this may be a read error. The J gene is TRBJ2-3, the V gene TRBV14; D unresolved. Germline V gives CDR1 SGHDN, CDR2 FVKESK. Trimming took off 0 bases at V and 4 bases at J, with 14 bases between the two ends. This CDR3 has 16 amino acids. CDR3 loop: CASSQDRARASDTQYF. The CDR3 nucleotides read TGTGCCAGCAGCCAAGATCGAGCGAGAGCCTCAGATACGCAGTATTTT.

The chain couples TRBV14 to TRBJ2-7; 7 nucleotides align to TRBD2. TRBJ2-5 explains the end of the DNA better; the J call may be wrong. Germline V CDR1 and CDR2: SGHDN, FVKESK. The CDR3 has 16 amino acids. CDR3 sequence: CASNGPGGRVLETQYF. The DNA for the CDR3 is TGTGCCAGCAACGGACCGGGGGGTAGAGTTTTGGAGACCCAGTACTTC.

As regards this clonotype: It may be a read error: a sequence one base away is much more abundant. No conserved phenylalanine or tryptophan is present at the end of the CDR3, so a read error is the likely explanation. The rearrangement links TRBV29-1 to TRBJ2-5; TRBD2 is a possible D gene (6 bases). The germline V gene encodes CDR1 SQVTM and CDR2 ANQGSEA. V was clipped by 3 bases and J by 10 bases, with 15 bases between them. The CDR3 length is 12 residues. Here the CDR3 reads CSVEPTPAGQYL. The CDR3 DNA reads TGCAGCGTTGAGCCCACCCCAGCGGGCCAGTACTTG.